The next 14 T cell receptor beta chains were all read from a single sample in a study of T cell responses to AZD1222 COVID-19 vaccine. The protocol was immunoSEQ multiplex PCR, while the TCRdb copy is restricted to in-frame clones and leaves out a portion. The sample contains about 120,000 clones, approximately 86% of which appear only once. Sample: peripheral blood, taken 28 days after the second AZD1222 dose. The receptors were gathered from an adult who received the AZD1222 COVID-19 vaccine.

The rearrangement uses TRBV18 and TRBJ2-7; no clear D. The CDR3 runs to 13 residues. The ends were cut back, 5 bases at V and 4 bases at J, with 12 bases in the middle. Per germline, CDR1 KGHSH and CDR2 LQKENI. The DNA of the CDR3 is TGTGCCAGCTCAAGGACGGACGCGTACGAGCAGTACTTC. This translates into CASSRTDAYEQYF.

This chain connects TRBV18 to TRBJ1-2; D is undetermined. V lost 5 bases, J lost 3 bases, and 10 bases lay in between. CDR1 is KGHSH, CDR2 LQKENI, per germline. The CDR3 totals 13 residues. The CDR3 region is CASSTARDYGYTF. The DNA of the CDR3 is TGTGCCAGCTCAACGGCTCGGGACTATGGCTACACCTTC.

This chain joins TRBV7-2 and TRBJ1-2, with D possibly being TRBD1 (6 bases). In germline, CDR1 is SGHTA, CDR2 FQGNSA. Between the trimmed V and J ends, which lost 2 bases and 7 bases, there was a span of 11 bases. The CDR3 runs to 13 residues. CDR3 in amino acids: CASSLNGGLGYTF. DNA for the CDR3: TGTGCCAGCAGCTTAAACGGGGGGCTTGGCTACACCTTC.

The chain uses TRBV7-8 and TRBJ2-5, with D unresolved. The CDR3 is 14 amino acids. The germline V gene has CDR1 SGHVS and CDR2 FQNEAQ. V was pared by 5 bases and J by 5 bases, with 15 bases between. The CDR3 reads CASSGRVGWETQYF. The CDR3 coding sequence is TGTGCCAGCAGCGGAAGGGTGGGCTGGGAGACCCAGTACTTC.

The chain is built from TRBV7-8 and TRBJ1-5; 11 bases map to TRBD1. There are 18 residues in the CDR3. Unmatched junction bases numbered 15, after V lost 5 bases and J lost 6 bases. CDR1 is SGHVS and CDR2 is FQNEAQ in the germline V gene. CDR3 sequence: CASSTGQGARSSSQPQHF. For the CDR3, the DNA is TGTGCCAGCAGCACCGGACAGGGGGCGAGGTCTAGTTCTCAGCCCCAGCATTTT. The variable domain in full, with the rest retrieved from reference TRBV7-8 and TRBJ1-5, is GAGVSQSPRYKVAKRGQDVALRCDPISGHVSLFWYQQALGQGPEFLTYFQNEAQLDKSGLPSDRFFAERPEGSVSTLKIQRTQQEDSAVYLCASSTGQGARSSSQPQHFGDGTRLSIL.

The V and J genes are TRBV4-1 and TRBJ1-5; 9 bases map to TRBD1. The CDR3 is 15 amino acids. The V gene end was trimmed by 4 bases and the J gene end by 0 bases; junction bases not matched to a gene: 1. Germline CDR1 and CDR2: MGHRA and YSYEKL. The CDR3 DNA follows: TGCGCCAGCAGCCCGACAGGGGGTAGCAATCAGCCCCAGCATTTT. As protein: CASSPTGGSNQPQHF.

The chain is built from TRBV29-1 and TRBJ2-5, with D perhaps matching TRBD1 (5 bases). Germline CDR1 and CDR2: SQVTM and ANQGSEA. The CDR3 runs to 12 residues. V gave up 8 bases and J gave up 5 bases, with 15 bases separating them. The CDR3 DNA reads TGCAGCTTCCAGGGAAGAGAGGAGACCCAGTACTTC. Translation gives CSFQGREETQYF.

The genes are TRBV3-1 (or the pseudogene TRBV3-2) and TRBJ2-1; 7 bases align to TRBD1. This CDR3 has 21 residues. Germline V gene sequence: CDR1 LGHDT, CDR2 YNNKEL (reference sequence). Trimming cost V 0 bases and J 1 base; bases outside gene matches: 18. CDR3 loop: CASSQECSCDREPLSYNEQFF. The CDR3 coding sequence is TGTGCCAGCAGCCAAGAATGTTCTTGCGACAGGGAGCCCCTTTCCTACAATGAGCAGTTCTTC.

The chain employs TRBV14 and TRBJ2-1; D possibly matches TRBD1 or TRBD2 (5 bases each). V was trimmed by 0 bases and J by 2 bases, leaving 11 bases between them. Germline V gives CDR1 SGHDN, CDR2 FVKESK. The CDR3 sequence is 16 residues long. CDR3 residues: CASSQDRGLAYNEQFF. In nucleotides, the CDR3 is TGTGCCAGCAGCCAAGATCGGGGCCTTGCCTACAATGAGCAGTTCTTC.

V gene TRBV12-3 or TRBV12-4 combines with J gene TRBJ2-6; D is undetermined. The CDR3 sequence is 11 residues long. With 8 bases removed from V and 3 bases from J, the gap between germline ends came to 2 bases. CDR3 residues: CASCGANVLTF. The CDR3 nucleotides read TGTGCCAGCTGTGGGGCCAACGTCCTGACTTTC.

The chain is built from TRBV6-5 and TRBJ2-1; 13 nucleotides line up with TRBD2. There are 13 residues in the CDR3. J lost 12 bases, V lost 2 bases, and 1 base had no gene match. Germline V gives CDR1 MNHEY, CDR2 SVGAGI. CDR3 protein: CASSYGTSGAQFF. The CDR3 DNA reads TGTGCCAGCAGTTACGGGACTAGCGGGGCGCAGTTCTTC.

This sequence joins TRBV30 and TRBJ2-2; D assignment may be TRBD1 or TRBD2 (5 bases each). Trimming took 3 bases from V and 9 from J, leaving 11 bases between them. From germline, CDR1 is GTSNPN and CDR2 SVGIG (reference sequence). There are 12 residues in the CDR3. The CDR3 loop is CAWSFGDRELFF. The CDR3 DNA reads TGTGCCTGGAGCTTTGGGGACCGGGAGCTGTTTTTT.

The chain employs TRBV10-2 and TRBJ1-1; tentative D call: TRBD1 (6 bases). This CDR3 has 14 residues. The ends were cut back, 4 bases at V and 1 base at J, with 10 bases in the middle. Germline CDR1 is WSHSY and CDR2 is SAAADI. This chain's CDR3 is CASSAQGQNTEAFF. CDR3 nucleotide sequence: TGCGCCAGCAGTGCGCAGGGACAGAACACTGAAGCTTTCTTT.

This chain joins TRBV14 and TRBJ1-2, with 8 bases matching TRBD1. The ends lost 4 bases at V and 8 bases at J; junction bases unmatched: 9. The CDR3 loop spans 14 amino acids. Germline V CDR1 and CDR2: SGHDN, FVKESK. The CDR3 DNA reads TGTGCCAGCAGCCTAGCGACAGGGGTTGGCGGCTACACCTTC. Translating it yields CASSLATGVGGYTF.